Listed below are T cell receptor delta chains from one sample, sequenced in a study of gamma-delta T cells after stem cell transplantation. TCRdb re-called the RT-PCR reads with CATT. The table shows over 800 delta-chain clones, with roughly 10% occurring only once. Sequencing was done on a sample of gamma-delta T cells. The receptors shown here come from a human donor. It is not recorded whose cells these are; they may come from a transplant donor. Both conserved end residues are part of each CDR3. The D gene is left open where the match is weak. Clone size is stated in some rows and not others, as once, few, many or a class when expanded.

>TRDV2|TRDD3|TRDJ1|large
TGTGCCTGTGATAGCAGTCAAACTGGGGGATACGCTACCGATAAACTCATCTTT
CACDSSQTGGYATDKLIF
>TRAV29/DV5|.|TRDJ1|few
.
CSVLLCSKRGWFLSPSTILDTGDIVSDKLIF
>TRDV2|TRDD3|TRDJ1|few
TGTGCCTGTGACACCATTCCCCAATCAATCCCTACTGGGGGATACGCAAGGCCCACCGATAAACTCATCTTT
CACDTIPQSIPTGGYARPTDKLIF
>TRDV2|TRDD3|TRDJ1|medium-sized
TGTGCCTGTGAAACCCTTCACATGGGGGATAGATCCGATAAACTCATCTTT
CACETLHMGDRSDKLIF
>TRDV2|TRDD3|TRDJ1|.
TGTGCCTGTGACACCATGCGGGGGGATACGCCCAGAGACACCGATAAACTCATCTTT
CACDTMRGDTPRDTDKLIF
>TRDV2|.|TRDJ3|.
TGTGCCTGTGACACCGTCACGTACGACTCCTGGGACACCCGACAGATGTTTTTC
CACDTVTYDSWDTRQMFF
>TRDV1|TRDD3|TRDJ1|.
TGTGCTCTTGGGGAAAGTAGTACTGGGGGATACGGTAGAGGAAAACTCATCTTT
CALGESSTGGYGRGKLIF
>TRDV2|TRDD3|TRDJ1|.
TGTGCCTGTGACACCGTTGGAGGGGATACGCGGGGGACCGATAAACTCATCTTT
CACDTVGGDTRGTDKLIF
>TRDV2|.|TRDJ3|.
TGTGCCTGTGACACTCTCAAAGTCCTGGTGGAATACTCCTGTGACACCCGACAGATGTTTTTC
CACDTLKVLVEYSCDTRQMFF
>TRDV2|TRDD3|TRDJ1|.
TGTGCCTGTGACACCATTCCCACCTCAATCCCTACTGGTGGATACGCCAGGCCCACCGATACACTCATCTTT
CACDTIPTSIPTGGYARPTDTLIF
>TRDV2|.|TRDJ3|.
TGTGCCTGTGACCCGGTACTGGGTCTCCCTCGATCCTGTGACACCCGCCCGATGTTTTTC
CACDPVLGLPRSCDTRPMFF
>TRDV1|.|TRDJ1|few
TGTGCTCTTGGACTTAGGGGGTTCATTGCCTGGTGGAAGGGCCATAAACTCATCTTT
CALGLRGFIAWWKGHKLIF
>TRDV2|TRDD2|TRDJ1|large
TGTGCCTGTGACAACCTTCCTACGGGGAGCCGGGGGGAGGGCACCGATAAACTCATCTTT
CACDNLPTGSRGEGTDKLIF
>TRDV2|.|TRDJ1|.
TGTGCCTGTGATCCGGTTAACAGCGACTTGGTGATCCGCCGTGGTTTCACCGATAAACTCATCTTT
CACDPVNSDLVIRRGFTDKLIF
>TRDV2|TRDD3|TRDJ1|few
TGTGCCTGTGACACTATGGGGGTAACTGGGGAAACGGAAAGCCCGGAACTCATCTTT
CACDTMGVTGETESPELIF
>TRDV2|TRDD3|TRDJ1|few
TGTGCCTGTGACGCATTCCTGGGGGATACGACCTATAAACTCATCTTT
CACDAFLGDTTYKLIF
>TRAV29/DV5|.|TRDJ1|.
TGTTCTGCAATCGTCCGCGGAACCCACTGTGGCCATCACACCGATCACCTCATCTTT
CSAIVRGTHCGHHTDHLIF
>TRDV2|TRDD3|TRDJ1|large
TGTGCCTGTGACACCTTACTGGGGGATCAGTACACCGATAAACTCATCTTT
CACDTLLGDQYTDKLIF
>TRDV2|TRDD3|TRDJ1|.
TGTGCCTGTGATAGCCTTCAAACTGGGGGATACACCGATAAACTCATCTTT
CACDSLQTGGYTDKLIF
>TRDV2|TRDD3|TRDJ1|.
TGTGCCTGTGACACCATTCCCAAATCAATCCCTACTGGGGGATACGCAAGGCCCACCGATAAACTCATCTTT
CACDTIPKSIPTGGYARPTDKLIF
>TRDV2|.|TRDJ1|few
TGTGCCTGTGACACAATCTCCCCTATCCAACCCACCGGGGGACCTAAACTCATCTTT
CACDTISPIQPTGGPKLIF
>TRDV2|TRDD3|TRDJ1|.
TGTGCCTTTGACAGCAGTACTGGGGGATTCCTCCAGGAGGGCACCGATAAACTCATCTTT
CAFDSSTGGFLQEGTDKLIF
>TRDV2|.|TRDJ1|.
TGTGCCTGTGACACAGTTGGGGAGGGTACGCGGTTACAGCTCATCTTT
CACDTVGEGTRLQLIF